This T cell receptor (beta chain) was captured by sequencing in a study of T cell responses to AZD1222 COVID-19 vaccine. The junction had 4 bases not matched to a gene; V was cut back by 2 bases and J by 0 bases. Looked up from germline, CDR1 is LGHDT and CDR2 is YNNKEL (reference sequence). CDR3 length: 15 amino acids. About this clone: Its matching antigen is unknown.

Overall study results and limits: Clonal diversity was possibly underestimated, and white British individuals and females predominated among donors. The span of vaccine-associated CD4 TCRs extended across spike, with dominance at 160-218 and 743-854.

The data were produced by immunoSEQ multiplex PCR, yet TCRdb's version contains in-frame clones alone and is incomplete. The repertoire holds approximately 82,000 clones, with approximately 90% as singletons. The chain uses TRBV3-1 (or the pseudogene TRBV3-2) and TRBJ2-7, with 7 bases identical to TRBD1. This specimen was peripheral blood, taken 28 days after the second AZD1222 dose. The TCR comes from an adult who received the AZD1222 COVID-19 vaccine. The CDR3 sequence is CASSQWTGYSYEQYF. The CDR3, as DNA: TGTGCCAGCAGCCAATGGACAGGTTACTCCTACGAGCAGTACTTC.